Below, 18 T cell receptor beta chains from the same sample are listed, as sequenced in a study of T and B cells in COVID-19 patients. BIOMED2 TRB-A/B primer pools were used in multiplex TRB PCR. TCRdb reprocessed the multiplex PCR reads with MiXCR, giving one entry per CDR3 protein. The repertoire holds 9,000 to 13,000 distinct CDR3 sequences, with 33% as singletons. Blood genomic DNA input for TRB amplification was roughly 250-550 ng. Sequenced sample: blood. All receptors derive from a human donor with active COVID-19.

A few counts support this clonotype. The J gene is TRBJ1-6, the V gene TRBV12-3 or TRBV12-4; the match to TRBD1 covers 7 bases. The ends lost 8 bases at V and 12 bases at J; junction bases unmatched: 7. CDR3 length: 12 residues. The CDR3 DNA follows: TGTGCCAGCGGTGGACAGGTAGGACCCCTCCACTTT. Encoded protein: CASGGQVGPLHF.

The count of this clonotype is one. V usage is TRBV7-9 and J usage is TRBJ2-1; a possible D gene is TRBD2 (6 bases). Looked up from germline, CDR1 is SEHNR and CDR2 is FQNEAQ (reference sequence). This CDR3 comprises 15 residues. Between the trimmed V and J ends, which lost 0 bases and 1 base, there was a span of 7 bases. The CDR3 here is CASSLAGTSYNEQFF. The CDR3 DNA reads TGTGCCAGCAGCTTAGCGGGGACTTCCTACAATGAGCAGTTCTTC.

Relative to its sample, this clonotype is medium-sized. The CDR3 here is CASSPRQERDNEQFF. In nucleotides, the CDR3 is TGTGCCAGCTCACCTAGACAAGAGAGGGACAATGAGCAGTTCTTC. The chain uses TRBV18 and TRBJ2-1, with D tentatively TRBD2 (5 bases). Germline V lookup: CDR1 KGHSH, CDR2 LQKENI. V was trimmed by 3 bases and J by 5 bases, leaving 14 bases between them. There are 15 residues in the CDR3.

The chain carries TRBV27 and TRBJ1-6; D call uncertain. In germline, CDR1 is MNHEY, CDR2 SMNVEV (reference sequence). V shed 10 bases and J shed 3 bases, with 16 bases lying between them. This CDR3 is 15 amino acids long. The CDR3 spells CATKDGSYYNSPLHF. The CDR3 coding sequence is TGTGCCACCAAAGATGGGAGCTACTATAATTCACCCCTCCACTTT.

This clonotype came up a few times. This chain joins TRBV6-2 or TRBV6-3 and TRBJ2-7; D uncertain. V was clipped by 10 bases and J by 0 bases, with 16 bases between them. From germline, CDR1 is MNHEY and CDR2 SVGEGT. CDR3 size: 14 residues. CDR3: CATLLWAYSYEQYF. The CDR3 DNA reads TGTGCCACCTTATTATGGGCATACTCCTACGAGCAGTACTTC.

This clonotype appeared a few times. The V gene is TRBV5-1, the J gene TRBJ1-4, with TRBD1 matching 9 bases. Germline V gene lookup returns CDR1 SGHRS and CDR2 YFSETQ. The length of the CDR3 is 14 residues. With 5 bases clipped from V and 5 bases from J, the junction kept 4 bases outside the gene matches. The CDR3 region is CASRGQGLNEKLFF. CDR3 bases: TGCGCCAGCAGGGGACAGGGATTGAATGAAAAACTGTTTTTT.

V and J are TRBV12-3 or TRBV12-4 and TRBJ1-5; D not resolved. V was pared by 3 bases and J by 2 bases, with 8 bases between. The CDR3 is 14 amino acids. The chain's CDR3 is CASSLRYRNQPQHF. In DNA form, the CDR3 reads TGTGCCAGCAGTTTGCGTTATCGCAATCAGCCCCAGCATTTT.

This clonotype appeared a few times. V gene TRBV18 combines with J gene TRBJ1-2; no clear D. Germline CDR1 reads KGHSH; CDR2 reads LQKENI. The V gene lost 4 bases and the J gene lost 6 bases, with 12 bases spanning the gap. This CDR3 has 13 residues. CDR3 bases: TGTGCCAGCTCACGACTTGATACGGATGGCTACACCTTC. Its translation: CASSRLDTDGYTF. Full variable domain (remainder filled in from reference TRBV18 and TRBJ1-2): NAGVMQNPRHLVRRRGQEARLRCSPMKGHSHVYWYRQLPEEGLKFMVYLQKENIIDESGMPKERFSAEFPKEGPSILRIQQVVRGDSAAYFCASSRLDTDGYTFGSGTRLTVV.

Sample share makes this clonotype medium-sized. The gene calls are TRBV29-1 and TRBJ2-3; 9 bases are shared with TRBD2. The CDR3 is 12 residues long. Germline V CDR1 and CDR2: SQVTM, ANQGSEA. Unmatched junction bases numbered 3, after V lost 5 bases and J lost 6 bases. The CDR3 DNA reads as TGCAGCGTTCGGCGGGGGGGGGATACGCAGTATTTT. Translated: CSVRRGGDTQYF.

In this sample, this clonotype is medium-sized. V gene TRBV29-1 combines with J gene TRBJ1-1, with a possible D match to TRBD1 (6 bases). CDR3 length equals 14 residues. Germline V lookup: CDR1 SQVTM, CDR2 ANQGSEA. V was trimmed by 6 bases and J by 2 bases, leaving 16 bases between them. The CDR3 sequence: CSVGDIPFNTEAFF. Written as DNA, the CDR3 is TGCAGCGTCGGGGACATACCTTTTAACACTGAAGCTTTCTTT.

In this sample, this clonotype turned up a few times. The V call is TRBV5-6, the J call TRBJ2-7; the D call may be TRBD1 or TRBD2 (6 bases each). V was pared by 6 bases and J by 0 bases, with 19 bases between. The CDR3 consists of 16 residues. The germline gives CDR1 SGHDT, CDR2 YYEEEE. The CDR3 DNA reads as TGTGCCAGCACCAATCCCTTAGGGGGGAGCTCCTACGAGCAGTACTTC. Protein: CASTNPLGGSSYEQYF. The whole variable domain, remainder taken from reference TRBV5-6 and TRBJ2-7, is DAGVTQSPTHLIKTRGQQVTLRCSPKSGHDTVSWYQQALGQGPQFIFQYYEEEERQRGNFPDRFSGHQFPNYSSELNVNALLLGDSALYLCASTNPLGGSSYEQYFGPGTRLTVT.

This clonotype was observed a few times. CDR3 nucleotide sequence: TGTGCCAGCAGTTTCGCCAAGACCCAGTACTTC. Translation: CASSFAKTQYF. The chain uses TRBV27 and TRBJ2-5; D not certain. Between the trimmed V and J ends, which lost 3 bases and 6 bases, there was a span of 5 bases. CDR3 length: 11 residues. Germline V lookup: CDR1 MNHEY, CDR2 SMNVEV (reference sequence).

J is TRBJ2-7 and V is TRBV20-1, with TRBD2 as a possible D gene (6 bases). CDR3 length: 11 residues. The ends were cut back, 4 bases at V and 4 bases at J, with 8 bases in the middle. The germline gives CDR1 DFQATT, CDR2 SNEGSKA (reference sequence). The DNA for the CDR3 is TGCAGTGCTATCAGCGGGTACGAGCAGTACTTC. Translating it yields CSAISGYEQYF.

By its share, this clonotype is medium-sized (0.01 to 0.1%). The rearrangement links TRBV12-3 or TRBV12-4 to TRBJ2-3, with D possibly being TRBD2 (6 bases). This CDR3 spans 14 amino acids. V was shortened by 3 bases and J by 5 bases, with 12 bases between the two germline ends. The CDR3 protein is CASSFSGGKDTQYF. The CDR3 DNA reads TGTGCCAGCAGTTTTAGCGGCGGGAAAGATACGCAGTATTTT.

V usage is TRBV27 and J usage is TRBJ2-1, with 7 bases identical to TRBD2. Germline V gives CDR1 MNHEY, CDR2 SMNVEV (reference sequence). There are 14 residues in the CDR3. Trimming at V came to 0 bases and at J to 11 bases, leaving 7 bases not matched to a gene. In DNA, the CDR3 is TGTGCCAGCAGTTTATCGGGTTGGGGGGGTAAGCAGTTCTTC. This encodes CASSLSGWGGKQFF.

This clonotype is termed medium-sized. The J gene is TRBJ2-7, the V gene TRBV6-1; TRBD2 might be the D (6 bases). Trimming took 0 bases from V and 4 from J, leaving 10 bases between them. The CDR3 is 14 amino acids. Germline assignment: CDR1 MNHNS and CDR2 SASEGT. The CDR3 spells CASSEALGGYEQYF. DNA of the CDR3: TGTGCCAGCAGTGAAGCGCTGGGGGGATACGAGCAGTACTTC.

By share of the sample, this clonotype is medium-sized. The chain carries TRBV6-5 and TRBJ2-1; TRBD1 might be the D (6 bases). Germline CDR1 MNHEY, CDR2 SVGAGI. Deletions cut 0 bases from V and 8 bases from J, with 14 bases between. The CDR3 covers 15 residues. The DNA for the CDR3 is TGTGCCAGCAGTTACTCGGGACAATGGGTCGATGAGCAGTTCTTC. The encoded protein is CASSYSGQWVDEQFF.

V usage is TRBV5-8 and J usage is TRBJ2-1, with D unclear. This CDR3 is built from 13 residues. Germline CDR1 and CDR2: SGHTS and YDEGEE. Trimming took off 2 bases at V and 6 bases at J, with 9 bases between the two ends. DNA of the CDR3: TGTGCCAGCAGCTTACCACAGCTCAATGAGCAGTTCTTC. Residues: CASSLPQLNEQFF. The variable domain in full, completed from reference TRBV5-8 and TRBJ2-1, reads EAGVTQSPTHLIKTRGQQATLRCSPISGHTSVYWYQQALGLGLQFLLWYDEGEERNRGNFPPRFSGRQFPNYSSELNVNALELEDSALYLCASSLPQLNEQFFGPGTRLTVL.